The 25 T cell receptor beta chains in this list originate from one sample, sequenced in a study of CD8 T cells in ankylosing spondylitis. TCRdb itself ran the 5' RACE reads through MiXCR, one entry per CDR3 protein. The profile shows 300,000 to 400,000 distinct CDR3 sequences, 20% to 25% of them singletons. The specimen was blood, either unsorted or a sorted T cell fraction (not recorded which). These receptors originate from a male donor with ankylosing spondylitis or in good health (not recorded which).

This clonotype was picked up a small number of times. The chain has TRBV20-1 and TRBJ2-7; TRBD2 aligns across 10 bases. Germline trimming cut 0 bases from V and 6 bases from J; bases unmatched to any gene: 5. CDR3 length: 14 amino acids. Per germline, CDR1 DFQATT and CDR2 SNEGSKA (reference sequence). As DNA, the CDR3 is TGCAGTGCTAGAGATGAGCGGGGGGGCCTCGAGCAGTACTTC. It yields the protein CSARDERGGLEQYF.

This clonotype was counted a few times. The chain couples TRBV18 to TRBJ2-3; no clear D gene. This CDR3 has 12 residues. Trimming took off 0 bases at V and 5 bases at J, with 3 bases between the two ends. Per the germline V gene, CDR1 is KGHSH and CDR2 is LQKENI. The chain's CDR3 is CASSPPLDTQYF. The CDR3, as DNA: TGTGCCAGCTCACCACCTCTAGATACGCAGTATTTT.

The V call is TRBV11-2, the J call TRBJ1-2, with TRBD1 identical over 8 bases. V was pared by 1 base and J by 3 bases, with 7 bases of the junction left unmatched. Germline values: CDR1 SGHAT, CDR2 FQNNGV. The CDR3 has 16 residues. The CDR3 spells CASSLGGLTGDYGYTF. The DNA of the CDR3 is TGTGCCAGCAGCTTAGGGGGGTTGACAGGGGACTATGGCTACACCTTC.

V usage is TRBV5-6 and J usage is TRBJ2-3, with TRBD2 identical over 13 bases. The V and J ends lost 0 bases and 1 base, in that order; junction bases with no gene match: 2. The CDR3 totals 17 residues. Germline V CDR1 and CDR2: SGHDT, YYEEEE. The CDR3 sequence is CASSLELAGGGTDTQYF. CDR3 nucleotides: TGTGCCAGCAGCTTGGAACTAGCGGGGGGGGGCACAGATACGCAGTATTTT.

This chain joins TRBV27 and TRBJ2-7; D is possibly TRBD2 (5 bases). V lost 10 bases and J lost 0, with 13 bases in between. The CDR3 has 13 amino acids. The V gene's germline CDR1 is MNHEY and CDR2 SMNVEV (reference sequence). In DNA form, the CDR3 reads TGTGCCACAGCCTCGGACTTCTCCTACGAGCAGTACTTC. Residues: CATASDFSYEQYF.

This chain uses TRBV24-1 with TRBJ2-7, with 10 bases that match TRBD1. Germline V gene data show CDR1 as KGHDR and CDR2 as SFDVKD. After removal of 4 bases from V and 3 bases from J, the junction contained 5 bases not matched to a gene. The CDR3 sequence is 15 residues long. The DNA for the CDR3 is TGTGCCACCAGTGAAGGGGACAGGGGTGACTACGAGCAGTACTTC. Translation: CATSEGDRGDYEQYF.

This clonotype was counted ten times or more. The chain joins TRBV12-3 or TRBV12-4 to TRBJ2-7; D remains unclear. The CDR3 spans 11 residues. Trimming cost V 6 bases and J 5 bases, with 8 bases left between them. DNA of the CDR3: TGTGCCAGCAGCTCCCTGGACGAGCAGTACTTC. This sequence encodes CASSSLDEQYF.

The table lists this clonotype with a few counts. The CDR3, as DNA: TGCGCCAGCAGCCGAGATAGCGGGGGGGACTACAATGAGCAGTTCTTC. This codes for CASSRDSGGDYNEQFF. V and J are TRBV4-1 and TRBJ2-1; 11 bases match TRBD2. Germline V CDR1 and CDR2: MGHRA, YSYEKL. With V trimmed by 4 bases and J by 3 bases, 5 bases remained unmatched. CDR3 size: 16 residues.

This clonotype has more than one count but fewer than ten. The rearrangement links TRBV14 to TRBJ2-1; 8 nucleotides line up with TRBD1. J was trimmed by 3 bases and V by 2 bases; bases with no gene match: 6. Germline lookup yields CDR1 SGHDN and CDR2 FVKESK. The CDR3 is 16 residues long. The CDR3 here is CASSQRWTGIYNEQFF. The CDR3 DNA is TGTGCCAGCAGCCAACGATGGACAGGGATCTACAATGAGCAGTTCTTC.

In its sample, this clonotype was seen a few times. The V gene is TRBV21-1, the J gene TRBJ2-7. TRBV21-1 constitutes a pseudogene. This CDR3 has 15 amino acids. The CDR3 nucleotides are TGTGCCAGCAGCAAACCCCTTCAATTTACCTACGAGCAGTACTTC. It specifies CASSKPLQFTYEQYF.

This clonotype was seen more than once but under ten times. V is TRBV3-1 and J is TRBJ2-7, with D perhaps matching TRBD2 (6 bases). With 0 bases removed from V and 5 bases from J, the gap between germline ends came to 11 bases. Germline assignment: CDR1 LGHDT and CDR2 YNNKEL (reference sequence). This CDR3 is 14 amino acids long. For the CDR3, the DNA is TGTGCCAGCAGCCAAGATCGGAGGGGAGACGAGCAGTACTTC. It encodes CASSQDRRGDEQYF.

This chain uses TRBV29-1 with TRBJ1-2; TRBD1 aligns across 10 bases. Losses at the gene ends were 6 bases for V and 6 bases for J; bases not matched to a gene: 4. Germline-derived CDR1 and CDR2 are SQVTM and ANQGSEA. The CDR3 extends over 12 amino acids. CDR3 bases: TGCAGCGTGGGGACAGGGGTTGATGGCTACACCTTC. Residues: CSVGTGVDGYTF.

The chain links TRBV4-1 to TRBJ2-7, with 7 bases that match TRBD2. Germline lookup yields CDR1 MGHRA and CDR2 YSYEKL. The CDR3 has 15 residues. V dropped 0 bases and J dropped 7; count of bases not matched to a gene: 9. This chain's CDR3 is CASSQERGGHWEQYF. The CDR3 DNA reads as TGCGCCAGCAGCCAAGAAAGGGGAGGGCACTGGGAGCAGTACTTC.

V is TRBV5-6 and J is TRBJ2-7; no clear D gene. CDR3 length: 14 amino acids. CDR1 is SGHDT, CDR2 YYEEEE, per germline. V gave up 0 bases and J gave up 0 bases, with 7 bases separating them. The CDR3, as DNA: TGTGCCAGCAGCTTGGTTCTGAGCTCCTACGAGCAGTACTTC. This sequence encodes CASSLVLSSYEQYF. The whole variable domain, filled in from reference TRBV5-6 and TRBJ2-7, reads DAGVTQSPTHLIKTRGQQVTLRCSPKSGHDTVSWYQQALGQGPQFIFQYYEEEERQRGNFPDRFSGHQFPNYSSELNVNALLLGDSALYLCASSLVLSSYEQYFGPGTRLTVT.

The chain has TRBV20-1 and TRBJ2-7, with D perhaps TRBD1 (6 bases). The CDR3 is made up of 15 amino acids. CDR1 DFQATT and CDR2 SNEGSKA come from the germline V gene (reference sequence). Between the trimmed V and J ends, which lost 0 bases and 3 bases, there was a span of 15 bases. CDR3 in amino acids: CSARDLTGSRYEQYF. CDR3 nucleotide sequence: TGCAGTGCTAGAGATCTCACAGGGAGCCGCTACGAGCAGTACTTC.

The CDR3, as DNA: TGTGCCAGCAGTAGCAGCGGGGGCGGGGAGACCCAGTACTTC. Translating it yields CASSSSGGGETQYF. The rearrangement uses TRBV12-3 or TRBV12-4 and TRBJ2-5, with TRBD2 matching 8 bases. The CDR3 sequence is 14 residues long. V lost 5 bases to trimming and J lost 5 bases; unmatched junction nucleotides: 7.

This clonotype was detected only a few times. V is TRBV7-2 and J is TRBJ2-1; 13 positions agree with TRBD2. Trimming removed 5 bases from V and 9 bases from J; junction bases left unmatched: 7. This CDR3 region has 15 residues. Germline values: CDR1 SGHTA, CDR2 FQGNSA. The CDR3 is CASSARTSGGGEQFF. The CDR3 DNA reads as TGTGCCAGCAGCGCCAGGACTAGCGGGGGTGGTGAGCAGTTCTTC.

The chain joins TRBV12-3 or TRBV12-4 to TRBJ2-7; D is possibly TRBD1 or TRBD2 (5 bases each). Trimming removed 7 bases from V and 1 base from J, with 17 bases in between. The CDR3 runs 15 residues. The CDR3: CASTPGLGRSYEQYF. The CDR3 nucleotides are TGTGCCAGCACCCCGGGATTGGGACGGTCCTACGAGCAGTACTTC.

The J gene is TRBJ2-2, the V gene TRBV11-2; 10 positions match TRBD1. In germline, CDR1 is SGHAT, CDR2 FQNNGV. V dropped 5 bases and J dropped 1; count of bases not matched to a gene: 4. This CDR3 is 16 amino acids long. CDR3 DNA sequence: TGTGCCAGCAGCCCAGGGACAGGGGTGAACACCGGGGAGCTGTTTTTT. Its translation: CASSPGTGVNTGELFF.

The chain links TRBV4-1 to TRBJ2-5, with 7 positions matching TRBD1. With 1 base clipped from V and 2 bases from J, the junction kept 10 bases outside the gene matches. The V gene's germline CDR1 is MGHRA and CDR2 YSYEKL. This CDR3 comprises 17 residues. CDR3 in DNA: TGCGCCAGCAGCCAAGTGCATTTAGGACAGGAACAAGAGACCCAGTACTTC. Its translation is CASSQVHLGQEQETQYF.

The chain combines TRBV7-9 with TRBJ1-1; 8 bases are shared with TRBD1. The germline V gene has CDR1 SEHNR and CDR2 FQNEAQ (reference sequence). V shed 4 bases, J shed 5 bases, and the junction held 9 bases outside the gene matches. The CDR3 sequence is 15 residues long. CDR3 protein: CASSSAGGAWTEAFF. In DNA form, the CDR3 reads TGTGCCAGCAGCTCCGCAGGGGGCGCGTGGACTGAAGCTTTCTTT.

The chain employs TRBV27 and TRBJ2-4; possible D gene TRBD2, 7 bases. Germline V lookup: CDR1 MNHEY, CDR2 SMNVEV (reference sequence). The V and J ends lost 5 bases and 5 bases respectively, with 16 bases between them. The CDR3 loop spans 15 amino acids. As DNA, the CDR3 is TGTGCCAGCAGTACGCCACAGGGAGGGGAAAACATTCAGTACTTC. Its protein is CASSTPQGGENIQYF.

This clonotype has a handful of counts. The chain combines TRBV15 with TRBJ2-2; TRBD2 matches at 10 bases. The CDR3 has 15 residues. CDR1 LNHNV and CDR2 YYDKDF come from the germline V gene (reference sequence). The V segment lost 4 bases and the J segment 6 bases; nucleotides outside the gene matches: 5. The CDR3 is CATSTGTSVAGELFF. The CDR3 DNA reads as TGTGCCACCAGCACCGGGACTAGCGTGGCCGGGGAGCTGTTTTTT.

CDR3 region: CSVHFSGTGGLLYEQFF. As DNA, the CDR3 is TGCAGCGTTCACTTCTCCGGGACAGGGGGCCTGTTGTATGAGCAGTTCTTC. V gene TRBV29-1 combines with J gene TRBJ2-1, with TRBD1 matching 12 bases. Trimming removed 5 bases from V and 8 bases from J; junction bases left unmatched: 16. This CDR3 spans 17 amino acids. The germline CDR1 and CDR2 sequences are SQVTM and ANQGSEA.

The gene calls are TRBV7-9 and TRBJ2-3; D unresolved. CDR1 and CDR2 from the germline V gene are SEHNR and FQNEAQ (reference sequence). CDR3 size: 15 residues. Trimming took 4 bases from V and 0 from J, leaving 11 bases between them. The CDR3 reads CASSSGTPSTDTQYF. The CDR3 DNA sequence: TGTGCCAGCAGCTCCGGCACTCCTAGCACAGATACGCAGTATTTT.